Listed here are 11 T cell receptor beta chains from one sample, sequenced in a study of shared T cell receptors in the human thymus. Produced via immunoSEQ multiplex PCR; TCRdb's table is partial and in-frame only. The table shows roughly 500,000 clones, with about 84% occurring only once. The same data also contributed to another study, on human thymus T cells.

The sequenced sample consisted of thymocytes. The receptor set was obtained from a boy in the first two years of life with a congenital heart defect.

The chain combines TRBV11-2 with TRBJ2-1; 9 bases are shared with TRBD2. This CDR3 spans 18 amino acids. V lost 0 bases to trimming and J lost 7 bases; unmatched junction nucleotides: 13. Per the germline V gene, CDR1 is SGHAT and CDR2 is FQNNGV. The DNA of the CDR3 is TGTGCCAGCAGCTTAGATAAGGGTTGGGTAGCGGGAGTAAATGAGCAGTTCTTC. It encodes CASSLDKGWVAGVNEQFF. Full variable domain (remainder filled in from reference TRBV11-2 and TRBJ2-1): EAGVAQSPRYKIIEKRQSVAFWCNPISGHATLYWYQQILGQGPKLLIQFQNNGVVDDSQLPKDRFSAERLKGVDSTLKIQPAKLEDSAVYLCASSLDKGWVAGVNEQFFGPGTRLTVL.

This sequence joins TRBV5-4 and TRBJ1-2, with D perhaps TRBD1 (6 bases). V was clipped by 0 bases and J by 8 bases, with 20 bases between them. The CDR3 loop spans 16 amino acids. CDR1 SGHNT and CDR2 YYREEE come from the germline V gene (reference sequence). CDR3 sequence: CASSLARTAIRGGYTF. For the CDR3, the DNA is TGTGCCAGCAGCTTGGCCAGGACGGCTATCAGGGGAGGCTACACCTTC.

V is TRBV28 and J is TRBJ2-7; 8 bases are shared with TRBD1. The CDR3 is 13 residues long. The V gene's germline CDR1 is MDHEN and CDR2 SYDVKM. With V trimmed by 6 bases and J by 5 bases, 6 bases remained unmatched. The CDR3 is CASSPDRADEQYF. Here the CDR3 DNA reads TGTGCCAGCAGCCCGGACAGGGCCGACGAGCAGTACTTC.

This clone was observed a single time. V and J are TRBV11-1 and TRBJ2-7; 7 nucleotides agree with TRBD2. The CDR3 loop spans 14 amino acids. Germline lookup yields CDR1 SGHAT and CDR2 FQDESV (reference sequence). V dropped 0 bases and J dropped 4; count of bases not matched to a gene: 3. The CDR3 region has the DNA TGTGCCAGCAGCTTAGCAGGGGAGGGGTACGAGCAGTACTTC. Residues: CASSLAGEGYEQYF.

This clone has a handful of counts. The chain joins TRBV27 to TRBJ2-7; a possible D gene is TRBD2 (7 bases). Germline V gives CDR1 MNHEY, CDR2 SMNVEV (reference sequence). CDR3 size: 16 residues. V was pared by 8 bases and J by 4 bases, with 24 bases between. CDR3 sequence reads: CASPAGAGEGRYEQYF. For the CDR3, the DNA is TGTGCCAGCCCGGCGGGGGCGGGAGAGGGTAGATACGAGCAGTACTTC.

This chain connects TRBV5-4 to TRBJ1-5; D remains ambiguous. The CDR3 loop spans 13 amino acids. The germline CDR1 and CDR2 sequences are SGHNT and YYREEE (reference sequence). Trimming took off 5 bases at V and 4 bases at J, with 10 bases between the two ends. The CDR3: CASSSGGNQPQHF. The CDR3, as DNA: TGTGCCAGCAGTTCGGGTGGGAATCAGCCCCAGCATTTT.

This clone was seen once. The CDR3 loop is CAISDPDRGANYGYTF. In DNA, the CDR3 is TGTGCCATCAGTGACCCCGACAGGGGAGCTAACTATGGCTACACCTTC. This rearrangement joins TRBV10-3 to TRBJ1-2; the match to TRBD1 covers 8 bases. Germline assignment: CDR1 ENHRY and CDR2 SYGVKD. The CDR3 consists of 16 residues. With 3 bases clipped from V and 0 bases from J, the junction kept 6 bases outside the gene matches.

V is TRBV5-1 and J is TRBJ2-5; possibly TRBD2 for D (7 bases). The germline V gene encodes CDR1 SGHRS and CDR2 YFSETQ. The V and J ends lost 4 bases and 0 bases respectively, with 16 bases between them. The length of the CDR3 is 16 residues. The CDR3 coding sequence is TGCGCCAGCAGCCGGCGGGGGCCCGGGTACCAAGAGACCCAGTACTTC. This sequence encodes CASSRRGPGYQETQYF.

This chain joins TRBV29-1 and TRBJ1-2; TRBD1 might be the D (5 bases). V gave up 7 bases and J gave up 3 bases, with 15 bases separating them. The CDR3 covers 13 residues. Germline CDR1 SQVTM, CDR2 ANQGSEA. As DNA, the CDR3 is TGCAGCGCCCACCCCGGAGGGGACTATGGCTACACCTTC. As protein: CSAHPGGDYGYTF.

This clone was counted only a few times. Written as DNA, the CDR3 is TGTGCCAGCAGTGCCCGGGTGTCCCGCTCCTACAATGAGCAGTTCTTC. Residues: CASSARVSRSYNEQFF. The chain recombines TRBV28 with TRBJ2-1; no firm D call. Germline CDR1 is MDHEN and CDR2 is SYDVKM. V gave up 5 bases and J gave up 0 bases, with 14 bases separating them. This CDR3 region has 16 residues.

The rearrangement uses TRBV7-2 and TRBJ2-7, with 9 nucleotides matching TRBD2. CDR3 length equals 17 residues. Trimming removed 5 bases from V and 2 bases from J; junction bases left unmatched: 13. The germline V gene has CDR1 SGHTA and CDR2 FQGNSA. This CDR3 is CASSLRRVRGRAYEQYF. CDR3 nucleotide sequence: TGTGCCAGCAGCCTCCGGAGGGTTCGCGGGAGGGCCTACGAGCAGTACTTC.